Below, 13 T cell receptor beta chains from the same sample are listed, as sequenced in a study of CD8 T cells in ankylosing spondylitis. TCRdb fed the 5' RACE reads into MiXCR, producing one record per CDR3 protein. The sample gives some 130,000 distinct CDR3 sequences, about 7.3% of which show up once; around 11% is in the top ten. Sequencing used blood, either unsorted or a sorted T cell fraction (not recorded which). These receptors were obtained from a female donor with ankylosing spondylitis or in good health (not recorded which).

This clonotype has a handful of counts. The rearrangement joins TRBV4-2 to TRBJ1-3; no reliable D call. The CDR3 covers 16 residues. The germline CDR1 and CDR2 sequences are LGHNA and YNFKEQ. Trimming left V 1 base short and J 0 bases short, with 10 bases between. CDR3 in DNA: TGTGCCAGCAGCCAAGTTATGGGGAACTCTGGAAACACCATATATTTT. Its translation: CASSQVMGNSGNTIYF.

This clonotype was seen repeatedly, ten times or more. The chain uses TRBV29-1 and TRBJ1-3, with D tentatively TRBD1 (6 bases). CDR3 length: 14 amino acids. The V end was cut by 8 bases, the J end by 2 bases, with 16 bases between. CDR1 is SQVTM, CDR2 ANQGSEA, per germline. The CDR3 loop reads CSSSEGTPGNTIYF. CDR3 bases: TGCAGCTCAAGTGAGGGGACACCTGGAAACACCATATATTTT.

This clonotype showed up many times. V gene TRBV30 combines with J gene TRBJ2-1, with D uncertain. The CDR3 extends over 13 amino acids. CDR1 and CDR2 from the germline V gene are GTSNPN and SVGIG (reference sequence). V shed 2 bases and J shed 10 bases, with 15 bases lying between them. For the CDR3, the DNA is TGTGCCTGGAGTTACCCCCAGACCCCGGAGCAGTTCTTC. Protein product: CAWSYPQTPEQFF.

The V call is TRBV24-1, the J call TRBJ2-3; tentatively, D is TRBD1 (5 bases). CDR3 length: 16 residues. Germline V gene lookup returns CDR1 KGHDR and CDR2 SFDVKD. V dropped 3 bases and J dropped 3 bases, with 15 bases sitting between them. CDR3 nucleotides: TGTGCCACCAGTGATAGCAGGGTTCGTAGGACAGATACGCAGTATTTT. Its translation is CATSDSRVRRTDTQYF.

This clonotype came up a few times. This rearrangement joins TRBV30 to TRBJ2-7, with D tentatively TRBD1 (6 bases). Germline V gene sequence: CDR1 GTSNPN, CDR2 SVGIG (reference sequence). V gave up 1 base and J gave up 7 bases, with 17 bases separating them. The CDR3 runs 14 residues. The CDR3 DNA is TGTGCCTGGAGTGGGGCGCAGGGGCCGTTGGAGCAGTACTTC. It encodes CAWSGAQGPLEQYF.

In its sample, this clonotype was seen many times. The chain has TRBV20-1 and TRBJ2-5; 10 bases are shared with TRBD1. Germline CDR1 and CDR2: DFQATT and SNEGSKA (reference sequence). The CDR3 contains 13 residues. V lost 3 bases to trimming and J lost 5 bases; unmatched junction nucleotides: 3. CDR3 region: CSASRQGAETQYF. The CDR3 nucleotides read TGCAGTGCTAGTAGACAGGGGGCTGAGACCCAGTACTTC.

This clonotype was detected ten times or more. This rearrangement joins TRBV10-3 to TRBJ1-5; D remains ambiguous. The CDR3 spans 13 residues. Per the germline V gene, CDR1 is ENHRY and CDR2 is SYGVKD. Trimming pared 2 bases from V and 7 bases from J, leaving 9 bases between. The CDR3 DNA reads as TGTGCCATCAGTGAGACGGACGTCCAGCCCCAGCATTTT. Its translation: CAISETDVQPQHF.

The table lists this clonotype with many counts. The J gene is TRBJ2-7, the V gene TRBV7-9; D not resolved. Germline values: CDR1 SEHNR, CDR2 FQNEAQ (reference sequence). V gave up 2 bases and J gave up 5 bases, with 7 bases separating them. CDR3 length equals 12 residues. CDR3 DNA sequence: TGTGCCAGCAGCTTAATGACGAACGAGCAGTACTTC. Translated, it gives CASSLMTNEQYF.

There are many counts of this clonotype. The chain couples TRBV15 to TRBJ2-5; no firm D call. The CDR3 loop spans 12 amino acids. CDR1 and CDR2 (germline): LNHNV, YYDKDF (reference sequence). V was pared by 0 bases and J by 5 bases, with 4 bases between. The CDR3 DNA reads as TGTGCCACCAGCAGAGATGGGGAGACCCAGTACTTC. This encodes CATSRDGETQYF. The entire variable domain, with the rest obtained from reference TRBV15 and TRBJ2-5, is as follows: DAMVIQNPRYQVTQFGKPVTLSCSQTLNHNVMYWYQQKSSQAPKLLFHYYDKDFNNEADTPDNFQSRRPNTSFCFLDIRSPGLGDTAMYLCATSRDGETQYFGPGTRLLVL.

This clonotype was counted only a few times. The chain recombines TRBV29-1 with TRBJ2-3; the match to TRBD1 covers 11 bases. V lost 7 bases and J lost 1; bases outside the gene matches: 7. The CDR3 sequence is 15 residues long. CDR1 SQVTM and CDR2 ANQGSEA come from the germline V gene. CDR3 sequence reads: CSAGTGGWGTDTQYF. The CDR3 nucleotides read TGCAGCGCCGGGACAGGGGGATGGGGCACAGATACGCAGTATTTT.

This clonotype was seen more than once but under ten times. The V and J genes are TRBV7-2 and TRBJ1-3; no clear D gene. Trimming left V 4 bases short and J 1 base short, with 11 bases between. CDR3 size: 15 residues. CDR1 SGHTA and CDR2 FQGNSA come from the germline V gene. The CDR3: CASSSAGRSGNTIYF. DNA of the CDR3: TGTGCCAGCAGCTCCGCCGGGCGGTCTGGAAACACCATATATTTT. Together with reference TRBV7-2 and TRBJ1-3, the CDR3 gives the full variable domain: GAGVSQSPSNKVTEKGKDVELRCDPISGHTALYWYRQSLGQGLEFLIYFQGNSAPDKSGLPSDRFSAERTGGSVSTLTIQRTQQEDSAVYLCASSSAGRSGNTIYFGEGSWLTVV.

This clonotype was recorded at least ten times. The chain carries TRBV5-5 and TRBJ1-2; the D gene is possibly TRBD1 (5 bases). The germline V gene encodes CDR1 SGHKS and CDR2 YYEKEE (reference sequence). The CDR3 extends over 16 amino acids. Trimming cost V 5 bases and J 12 bases, with 29 bases left between them. The CDR3 is CASSLGTRPGSRENTF. The CDR3 DNA sequence: TGTGCCAGCAGTCTGGGCACACGACCAGGGAGTCGGGAGAACACCTTC.

In this sample, this clonotype turned up many times. The V and J genes are TRBV6-5 and TRBJ2-6; possibly TRBD2 for D (5 bases). This CDR3 region has 18 residues. Germline CDR1 and CDR2: MNHEY and SVGAGI. V was clipped by 2 bases and J by 0 bases, with 14 bases between them. DNA for the CDR3: TGTGCCAGCAGTTACGCGGGTCCGATGAACTCTGGGGCCAACGTCCTGACTTTC. This encodes CASSYAGPMNSGANVLTF.